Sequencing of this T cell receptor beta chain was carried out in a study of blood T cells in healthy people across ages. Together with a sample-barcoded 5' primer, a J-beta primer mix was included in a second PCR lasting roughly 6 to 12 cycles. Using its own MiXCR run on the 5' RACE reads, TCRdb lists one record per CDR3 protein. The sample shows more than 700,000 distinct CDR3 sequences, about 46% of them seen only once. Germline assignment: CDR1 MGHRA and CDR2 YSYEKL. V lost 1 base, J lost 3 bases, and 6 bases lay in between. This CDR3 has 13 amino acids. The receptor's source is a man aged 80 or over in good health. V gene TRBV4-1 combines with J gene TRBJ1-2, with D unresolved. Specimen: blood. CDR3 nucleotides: TGCGCCAGCAGCCAAGTAGGAGACTATGGCTACACCTTC. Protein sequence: CASSQVGDYGYTF.